This TCR beta chain came from a study of CD8 T cells in Susac syndrome. CDR3 size: 13 residues. Trimming took 6 bases from V and 1 from J, leaving 8 bases between them. An input of about 0.5 to 1 ug of RNA was subjected to reverse transcription using random hexamers. MiXCR was run by TCRdb on the immunoSEQ multiplex PCR reads, yielding one entry per CDR3 protein. The sample holds 150,000 to 200,000 distinct CDR3 sequences, approximately 94% seen once. The TCR was taken from a human donor with multiple sclerosis. Sequenced input: CD4+ T cells from PBMCs. The rearrangement joins TRBV12-3 or TRBV12-4 to TRBJ2-3; D remains unclear. CDR3: CASRPTGTDTQYF. The CDR3 nucleotides are TGTGCCAGCAGGCCGACGGGCACAGATACGCAGTATTTT.